The rows below give T cell receptor beta chains drawn from one sample of a study of T cells expressing NK-cell markers. From its re-call of the 5' RACE reads, TCRdb lists each CDR3 protein once, without DNA. This sample lists 120,000 to 150,000 distinct CDR3 sequences; its ten largest clones have 9% to 15%. Sequencing input: blood T cells: a sorted CD56 or NKG2C T cell subset, CD4+ or CD8+ T cells, or bulk PBMC T cells (not recorded which). These receptors originate from a man aged 18 to 30 in good health. Both conserved end residues are part of each CDR3. Each record gives: J gene, CDR3 length, V gene, CDR3 protein.

TRBJ2-1 | 16 | TRBV4-3 | CASSQESGPRYNEQFF
TRBJ1-1 | 13 | TRBV12-3/TRBV12-4 | CASSLGDNTEAFF
TRBJ2-7 | 16 | TRBV7-6 | CASSPGLGQETYEQYF
TRBJ2-1 | 16 | TRBV3-1 | CASSPLAGVRNNEQFF
TRBJ2-2 | 16 | TRBV5-4 | CASSLVSGSDTGELFF
TRBJ2-5 | 14 | TRBV4-1 | CASSQGQTGETQYF
TRBJ2-1 | 14 | TRBV25-1 | CASGPGQGAREQFF
TRBJ1-2 | 15 | TRBV12-3/TRBV12-4 | CASSSQGVVANGYTF
TRBJ2-2 | 17 | TRBV4-2 | CASSHPQDRVNTGELFF
TRBJ2-1 | 11 | TRBV6-6 | CASRDYNEQFF
TRBJ2-3 | 15 | TRBV18 | CASSTTGATTDTQYF
TRBJ2-1 | 15 | TRBV5-5 | CASRSRTSEGNEQFF
TRBJ2-5 | 11 | TRBV29-1 | CSEGSGETQYF
TRBJ2-1 | 13 | TRBV12-3/TRBV12-4 | CASRGGSANEQFF
TRBJ1-6 | 14 | TRBV9 | CASSVGAGGSPLHF
TRBJ2-7 | 16 | TRBV9 | CASSANQDRSTYEQYF
TRBJ2-1 | 14 | TRBV27 | CASRPTQGYNEQFF
TRBJ1-5 | 13 | TRBV28 | CATQTAGRQPQHF
TRBJ2-3 | 14 | TRBV27 | CASSKLEGTDTQYF
TRBJ1-5 | 12 | TRBV6-6 | CATTENNQPQHF
TRBJ1-1 | 15 | TRBV18 | CASSSARGSGTEAFF
TRBJ2-5 | 16 | TRBV5-1 | CASSRRGDRAKETQYF
TRBJ2-1 | 17 | TRBV15 | CATSRDGGGGSYNEQFF
TRBJ2-2 | 16 | TRBV20-1 | CSARDWAGANTGELFF
TRBJ1-1 | 13 | TRBV5-1 | CASRGTGGPEAFF
TRBJ2-1 | 14 | TRBV6-1 | CASSPSGVYNEQFF
TRBJ1-2 | 13 | TRBV14 | CASSRDRLYGYTF
TRBJ2-3 | 15 | TRBV11-2 | CASRESGSTTDTQYF
TRBJ2-2 | 16 | TRBV10-3 | CAIPTGQGAGTGELFF
TRBJ2-1 | 14 | TRBV6-5 | CASSYSGGGFEQFF
TRBJ1-1 | 14 | TRBV5-1 | CASSLADGGPEAFF
TRBJ1-1 | 15 | TRBV19 | CASSRRWEVPTEAFF
TRBJ2-4 | 19 | TRBV12-3/TRBV12-4 | CASSPGTDLLRLAKNIQYF
TRBJ1-2 | 11 | TRBV29-1 | CSVSGGGGYTF
TRBJ2-2 | 15 | TRBV5-1 | CASSQDRVNTGELFF
TRBJ2-7 | 14 | TRBV27 | CASSVFGSGSEQYF
TRBJ1-5 | 14 | TRBV5-1 | CASSSGQGDQPQHF
TRBJ2-2 | 16 | TRBV20-1 | CSARDSDAGGPGELFF
TRBJ2-3 | 18 | TRBV7-6 | CASRTGQGGLSSTDTQYF
TRBJ2-5 | 15 | TRBV12-3/TRBV12-4 | CASSLVSQGGETQYF
TRBJ2-7 | 19 | TRBV4-3 | CASSQGTFQIAGVSYEQYF
TRBJ1-2 | 15 | TRBV29-1 | CSVYPTTGANYGYTF
TRBJ2-1 | 13 | TRBV4-1 | CASSQPGADEQFF
TRBJ2-2 | 13 | TRBV11-2 | CASSRTATGELFF
TRBJ2-4 | 15 | TRBV7-9 | CASSPNVDPGNIQYF
TRBJ2-3 | 20 | TRBV5-1 | CASSQGRLGLAGGPADTQYF
TRBJ2-2 | 16 | TRBV7-9 | CASSSRQGINTGELFF
TRBJ2-1 | 16 | TRBV7-9 | CASSVTSGISYNEQFF
TRBJ1-1 | 13 | TRBV19 | CAAGTAMNTEAFF
TRBJ2-7 | 15 | TRBV19 | CASSIDSGTPNEQYF
TRBJ2-7 | 14 | TRBV7-2 | CASSYRDTYYEQYF
TRBJ2-7 | 13 | TRBV19 | CASSPGILYEQYF